This entry lists 7 T cell receptor beta chains sequenced from one sample in a study of shared clonotypes between healthy human individuals. Only in-frame clones appear in the TCRdb table, and some are missing; sequencing was by immunoSEQ multiplex PCR. The table includes under 1,100,000 clones, around 78% detected once. The sample was memory CD4+ T cells from PBMCs. Specified subset: CD45RA-negative fraction. The source is a man younger than 30 in good health. Some clones in this sample may be carry-over from other donors' samples.

The rearrangement links TRBV7-2 to TRBJ2-1; 10 bases line up with TRBD2. The CDR3 has 15 residues. With 1 base clipped from V and 7 bases from J, the junction kept 4 bases outside the gene matches. Germline V gene sequence: CDR1 SGHTA, CDR2 FQGNSA. Here the CDR3 reads CASSLEAGGWNEQFF. For the CDR3, the DNA is TGTGCCAGCAGCTTAGAAGCGGGAGGGTGGAATGAGCAGTTCTTC. Based on the CDR3 plus reference TRBV7-2 and TRBJ2-1, the full variable domain is GAGVSQSPSNKVTEKGKDVELRCDPISGHTALYWYRQSLGQGLEFLIYFQGNSAPDKSGLPSDRFSAERTGGSVSTLTIQRTQQEDSAVYLCASSLEAGGWNEQFFGPGTRLTVL.

The J gene is TRBJ2-5, the V gene TRBV6-6; 10 nucleotides line up with TRBD1. The V gene end was trimmed by 2 bases and the J gene end by 5 bases; junction bases not matched to a gene: 2. This CDR3 is 14 amino acids long. The germline gives CDR1 MNHNY, CDR2 SVGAGI (reference sequence). The CDR3 DNA is TGTGCCAGCAGTTACCCGGGACAGGGGGAGACCCAGTACTTC. The encoded protein is CASSYPGQGETQYF.

This chain joins TRBV5-1 and TRBJ2-1, with D possibly being TRBD2 (5 bases). This CDR3 has 11 amino acids. Germline V gene lookup returns CDR1 SGHRS and CDR2 YFSETQ. V was clipped by 4 bases and J by 7 bases, with 6 bases between them. The CDR3 here is CASSGRNEQFF. The DNA of the CDR3 is TGCGCCAGCAGCGGGAGAAATGAGCAGTTCTTC.

The chain employs TRBV5-1 and TRBJ2-1, with D possibly TRBD2 on 5 matching bases. Trimming shortened V by 7 bases and J by 8 bases, and 19 bases separated the two germline ends. The germline gives CDR1 SGHRS, CDR2 YFSETQ. The CDR3 has 14 amino acids. This chain's CDR3 is CASLNRGSGDEQFF. DNA of the CDR3: TGCGCCAGCTTAAATCGGGGATCTGGGGATGAGCAGTTCTTC.

The chain is built from TRBV28 and TRBJ2-5; 11 nucleotides align to TRBD2. V dropped 4 bases and J dropped 9; count of bases not matched to a gene: 10. There are 15 residues in the CDR3. CDR1 is MDHEN and CDR2 is SYDVKM in the germline V gene. This CDR3 is CASSSLAGGPWAQYF. CDR3 in DNA: TGTGCCAGCAGTTCGCTAGCGGGAGGCCCTTGGGCCCAGTACTTC.

The chain joins TRBV5-1 to TRBJ2-5; 8 nucleotides agree with TRBD1. V trimming: 3 bases; J trimming: 2 bases; junction bases outside the gene matches: 6. This CDR3 has 15 residues. Germline V CDR1 and CDR2: SGHRS, YFSETQ. In DNA, the CDR3 is TGCGCCAGCAGCTATAAAACAGGGGGACAAGAGACCCAGTACTTC. Protein: CASSYKTGGQETQYF.

The gene calls are TRBV5-1 and TRBJ2-1; 14 bases are shared with TRBD2. The CDR3 runs to 17 residues. Germline V lookup: CDR1 SGHRS, CDR2 YFSETQ. V lost 6 bases and J lost 8; bases outside the gene matches: 13. CDR3 bases: TGCGCCAGCACCACTTGGGCCGGGACTAGCGGGAGTGATGAGCAGTTCTTC. As protein: CASTTWAGTSGSDEQFF.